This T cell receptor beta chain was found in a study of vaccination and CD4 T cells after COVID-19. Study summary: Overlapping spike peptides served as the stimulus for the cells. These peptides came from SARS-CoV-2 and from the common cold coronaviruses HCoV-NL63, HCoV-OC43 and HCoV-229E.

Trimming removed 6 bases at V and 0 bases at J, with 9 bases between. The V gene's germline CDR1 is MNHNS and CDR2 SASEGT. CDR3 length equals 14 residues. This clonotype has just a few counts. The antigen is unknown. The Oncomine TCR Beta short-read assay sequenced DNA from cultured CD4+ T cells. MiXCR, run by TCRdb on the PCR reads, gives a single entry per CDR3 protein. This table has roughly 4,500 distinct CDR3 sequences, roughly 60% appearing once. Treatment noted: roughly 10-day PBMC culture with coronavirus spike peptide pools or control peptides (ViraFEST assay). Investigators obtained the unexposed donor's CD4+ T cells before the COVID-19 pandemic (2011-2018).

This TCR was sampled from a human donor in good health. Sequenced sample: CD4+ T cells from blood, cultured in vitro. The genes are TRBV6-1 and TRBJ1-5; D might be TRBD1 (5 bases). In DNA, the CDR3 is TGTGCCAGCAGGACAGAATATAGCAATCAGCCCCAGCATTTT. Translation: CASRTEYSNQPQHF.